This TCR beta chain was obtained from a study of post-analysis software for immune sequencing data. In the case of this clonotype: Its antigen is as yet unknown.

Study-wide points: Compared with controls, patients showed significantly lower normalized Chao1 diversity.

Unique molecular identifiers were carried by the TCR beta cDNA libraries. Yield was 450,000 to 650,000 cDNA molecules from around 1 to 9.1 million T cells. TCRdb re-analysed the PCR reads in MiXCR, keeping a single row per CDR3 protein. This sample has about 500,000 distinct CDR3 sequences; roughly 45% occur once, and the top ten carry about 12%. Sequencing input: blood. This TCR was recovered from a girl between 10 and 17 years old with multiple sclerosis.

The CDR3 DNA follows: TGTGCCAGCAGTGTCCGACTAGCGGGAGGCAATGAGCAGTTCTTC. This gives the protein CASSVRLAGGNEQFF. This rearrangement joins TRBV12-3 or TRBV12-4 to TRBJ2-1; 13 bases align to TRBD2. Losses at the gene ends were 5 bases for V and 6 bases for J; bases not matched to a gene: 4. The CDR3 consists of 15 residues.